These 30 T cell receptor beta chains originate from one sample sequenced in a study of blood T cell repertoires in COVID-19. Sequencing used immunoSEQ multiplex PCR; TCRdb keeps in-frame clones, though not all of them. This sample has 120,000 or so clones, with about 70% found just once. The sequencing input was peripheral blood. The receptors stem from a woman aged 70-85 years with acute or convalescent COVID-19.

This clone was observed a few times. This rearrangement joins TRBV27 to TRBJ2-5; D may be TRBD1 (6 bases). Per germline, CDR1 MNHEY and CDR2 SMNVEV (reference sequence). This CDR3 has 16 amino acids. V lost 4 bases and J lost 7, with 22 bases in between. For the CDR3, the DNA is TGTGCCAGCAGTTCCCACCGTGGGACACTTGACGGGACCCAGTACTTC. Translation gives CASSSHRGTLDGTQYF.

The gene calls are TRBV28 and TRBJ1-4; TRBD1 matches at 9 bases. The germline CDR1 and CDR2 sequences are MDHEN and SYDVKM. There are 14 residues in the CDR3. V shed 6 bases, J shed 7 bases, and the junction held 6 bases outside the gene matches. The CDR3 protein is CASSTGTGTEKLFF. In DNA, the CDR3 is TGTGCCAGCAGCACCGGGACAGGGACTGAAAAACTGTTTTTT.

The rearrangement uses TRBV13 and TRBJ2-3, with TRBD2 matching 11 bases. The CDR3 is made up of 16 amino acids. V lost 3 bases and J lost 2; bases outside the gene matches: 4. Per germline, CDR1 PRHDT and CDR2 FYEKMQ (reference sequence). The CDR3: CASSFRLAGFTDTQYF. As DNA, the CDR3 is TGTGCCAGCAGCTTTAGACTAGCGGGATTCACAGATACGCAGTATTTT. The variable domain in full, with the rest retrieved from reference TRBV13 and TRBJ2-3, is AAGVIQSPRHLIKEKRETATLKCYPIPRHDTVYWYQQGPGQDPQFLISFYEKMQSDKGSIPDRFSAQQFSDYHSELNMSSLELGDSALYFCASSFRLAGFTDTQYFGPGTRLTVL.

The rearrangement links TRBV7-9 to TRBJ1-2; maybe TRBD1 (6 bases). V lost 8 bases and J 8 bases, leaving 15 bases between the germline ends. This CDR3 has 12 amino acids. From germline, CDR1 is SEHNR and CDR2 FQNEAQ (reference sequence). In DNA, the CDR3 is TGTGCCAGCGAGGCGGGGGCGAGAGGCTACACCTTC. Amino acids: CASEAGARGYTF.

The CDR3 region is CASTGGAGDRGYTF. CDR3 coding DNA: TGTGCCAGCACAGGGGGCGCGGGGGACCGTGGCTACACCTTC. V and J are TRBV6-5 and TRBJ1-2, with 8 bases identical to TRBD1. There are 14 residues in the CDR3. With V trimmed by 7 bases and J by 7 bases, 11 bases remained unmatched. Germline CDR1 is MNHEY and CDR2 is SVGAGI.

The chain employs TRBV5-4 and TRBJ1-6; TRBD1 is a possible D gene (5 bases). Germline loops: CDR1 SGHNT, CDR2 YYREEE (reference sequence). The V end lost 2 bases, the J end lost 5 bases, and 11 bases lay between the germline ends. CDR3 length: 15 amino acids. The CDR3 loop is CASSFGGGNNSPLHF. In nucleotides, the CDR3 is TGTGCCAGCAGCTTCGGGGGGGGGAATAATTCACCCCTCCACTTT. Complete variable domain (other parts from reference TRBV5-4 and TRBJ1-6): ETGVTQSPTHLIKTRGQQVTLRCSSQSGHNTVSWYQQALGQGPQFIFQYYREEENGRGNFPPRFSGLQFPNYSSELNVNALELDDSALYLCASSFGGGNNSPLHFGNGTRLTVT.

This clone appeared once. The chain employs TRBV5-1 and TRBJ1-2; D remains ambiguous. Germline V gene data show CDR1 as SGHRS and CDR2 as YFSETQ. CDR3 length: 14 residues. Trimming shortened V by 1 base and J by 8 bases, and 15 bases separated the two germline ends. CDR3 residues: CASSLNAPREGYTF. Here the CDR3 DNA reads TGCGCCAGCAGCTTGAACGCGCCCCGGGAGGGCTACACCTTC.

The chain recombines TRBV7-9 with TRBJ2-2, with 7 bases aligning to TRBD2. Germline CDR1 is SEHNR and CDR2 is FQNEAQ (reference sequence). The CDR3 runs to 16 residues. Trimming took 3 bases from V and 2 from J; bases not matched to a gene: 6. CDR3 residues: CASSFSGVKNTGELFF. The CDR3 DNA reads TGTGCCAGCAGCTTCAGCGGGGTCAAAAACACCGGGGAGCTGTTTTTT.

V is TRBV28 and J is TRBJ1-1; D unresolved. The CDR3 is 13 residues long. CDR1 MDHEN and CDR2 SYDVKM come from the germline V gene. Trimming pared 4 bases from V and 5 bases from J, leaving 11 bases between. The CDR3 bases are TGTGCCAGCAGTTCTGGCAGTTATACTGAAGCTTTCTTT. Translated, it gives CASSSGSYTEAFF.

J is TRBJ1-5 and V is TRBV7-2, with 7 positions matching TRBD1. Germline V gene sequence: CDR1 SGHTA, CDR2 FQGNSA. The CDR3 spans 15 residues. Losses at the gene ends were 2 bases for V and 5 bases for J; bases not matched to a gene: 6. The DNA for the CDR3 is TGTGCCAGCAGCTTAACAGGGGCGGACTATCAGCCCCAGCATTTT. Amino acids: CASSLTGADYQPQHF.

The V call is TRBV18, the J call TRBJ1-1; D remains ambiguous. The V gene's germline CDR1 is KGHSH and CDR2 LQKENI. This CDR3 comprises 17 residues. Between the trimmed V and J ends, which lost 3 bases and 4 bases, there was a span of 21 bases. The CDR3 region has the DNA TGTGCCAGCTCACCCCCAACGGGCGTAGAGGGAGGCACTGAAGCTTTCTTT. It codes for CASSPPTGVEGGTEAFF.

The V gene is TRBV24-1, the J gene TRBJ1-2, with unresolved D. The CDR3 loop spans 14 amino acids. CDR1 and CDR2 from the germline V gene are KGHDR and SFDVKD. V was clipped by 1 base and J by 4 bases, with 9 bases between them. The CDR3 sequence: CATSDFTRGYGYTF. Here the CDR3 DNA reads TGTGCCACCAGTGATTTTACTCGGGGCTATGGCTACACCTTC.

The gene calls are TRBV11-2 and TRBJ2-2; D perhaps matches TRBD1 (5 bases). There are 14 residues in the CDR3. Trimming removed 4 bases at V and 3 bases at J, with 9 bases between. Germline CDR1 is SGHAT and CDR2 is FQNNGV. CDR3 region: CASSSRVDTGELFF. In nucleotides, the CDR3 is TGTGCCAGCAGCTCCAGGGTAGACACCGGGGAGCTGTTTTTT.

The chain couples TRBV28 to TRBJ2-4, with 7 positions matching TRBD2. Germline V gives CDR1 MDHEN, CDR2 SYDVKM. CDR3 length equals 14 residues. V gave up 2 bases and J gave up 8 bases; unmatched junction bases: 6. The CDR3 sequence: CASSLSQGGDIQYF. The CDR3 region has the DNA TGTGCCAGCAGTTTAAGTCAGGGAGGGGACATTCAGTACTTC.

This clone was recorded a few times. The chain carries TRBV11-2 and TRBJ1-6, with 7 bases that match TRBD1. In germline, CDR1 is SGHAT, CDR2 FQNNGV. With V trimmed by 3 bases and J by 10 bases, 6 bases remained unmatched. This CDR3 is 14 amino acids long. The CDR3 protein is CASSFTGVQSPLHF. The DNA of the CDR3 is TGTGCCAGCAGCTTCACAGGGGTTCAATCACCCCTCCACTTT.

This clone was recorded once. The chain has TRBV15 and TRBJ2-1, with 7 bases matching TRBD1. V shed 1 base, J shed 7 bases, and the junction held 10 bases outside the gene matches. The CDR3 consists of 16 residues. CDR1 and CDR2 (germline): LNHNV, YYDKDF (reference sequence). The CDR3 loop is CATSRGRDSNGNEQFF. In nucleotides, the CDR3 is TGTGCCACCAGCAGAGGCCGGGACAGCAACGGGAATGAGCAGTTCTTC.

The chain is built from TRBV25-1 and TRBJ2-5; 7 nucleotides align to TRBD2. Trimming took 3 bases from V and 4 from J; bases not matched to a gene: 5. The CDR3 runs to 14 residues. CDR1 and CDR2 (germline): MGHDK, SYGVNS. The CDR3 DNA follows: TGTGCCAGCAGTGAGTGGGAGGGCTTAGAGACCCAGTACTTC. As protein: CASSEWEGLETQYF.

This chain joins TRBV7-2 and TRBJ2-3, with 7 bases identical to TRBD1. The germline V gene encodes CDR1 SGHTA and CDR2 FQGNSA. This CDR3 contains 14 residues. J was trimmed by 4 bases and V by 4 bases; bases with no gene match: 5. CDR3 amino acids: CASSSDRVPDTQYF. The CDR3 coding sequence is TGTGCCAGCAGCTCTGACAGGGTCCCAGATACGCAGTATTTT.

This clone was observed once. The chain couples TRBV6-6 to TRBJ2-7; TRBD1 aligns across 9 bases. The junction had 1 base not matched to a gene; V was cut back by 0 bases and J by 1 base. The CDR3 runs 15 residues. CDR1 is MNHNY and CDR2 is SVGAGI in the germline V gene (reference sequence). The CDR3 bases are TGTGCCAGCAGTTACTCGGGACAGGGATCCTACGAGCAGTACTTC. Protein product: CASSYSGQGSYEQYF.

This rearrangement joins TRBV7-2 to TRBJ2-1; no firm D call. CDR3 size: 15 residues. Trimming took 5 bases from V and 7 from J, leaving 18 bases between them. Per the germline V gene, CDR1 is SGHTA and CDR2 is FQGNSA. The CDR3 bases are TGTGCCAGCAGCCAGAGCGTTGGAGCTACGAATGAGCAGTTCTTC. Protein sequence: CASSQSVGATNEQFF.

The chain employs TRBV9 and TRBJ2-1, with 14 bases identical to TRBD2. CDR3 length equals 19 residues. CDR1 is SGDLS and CDR2 is YYNGEE in the germline V gene. V shed 2 bases and J 2 bases; nucleotides not matched to a gene: 9. The CDR3 DNA reads as TGTGCCAGCAGCGTTGGTGGACTAGCGGGGGGTGGGACCTACAATGAGCAGTTCTTC. Amino acid sequence: CASSVGGLAGGGTYNEQFF. Based on the CDR3 plus reference TRBV9 and TRBJ2-1, the full variable domain is DSGVTQTPKHLITATGQRVTLRCSPRSGDLSVYWYQQSLDQGLQFLIQYYNGEERAKGNILERFSAQQFPDLHSELNLSSLELGDSALYFCASSVGGLAGGGTYNEQFFGPGTRLTVL.

The chain is built from TRBV6-5 and TRBJ1-6; TRBD1 aligns across 9 bases. The trim removed 6 bases at V and 7 bases at J, leaving 4 bases unmatched. Per germline, CDR1 MNHEY and CDR2 SVGAGI. The CDR3 has 14 amino acids. This CDR3 reads CASRHGTGNSPLHF. The CDR3 nucleotides are TGTGCCAGCAGGCACGGGACAGGGAATTCACCCCTCCACTTT.

This clone occurred a few times. J is TRBJ1-2 and V is TRBV24-1; 8 bases align to TRBD1. The junction had 11 bases not matched to a gene; V was cut back by 7 bases and J by 2 bases. This CDR3 has 16 amino acids. Germline assignment: CDR1 KGHDR and CDR2 SFDVKD. This CDR3 reads CATSTPTGANNYGYTF. The CDR3 nucleotides read TGTGCCACCAGCACTCCGACAGGGGCAAACAACTATGGCTACACCTTC.

The chain recombines TRBV5-1 with TRBJ2-6; 9 bases agree with TRBD1. The CDR3 runs to 16 residues. The J segment lost 4 bases and the V segment lost 5 bases, leaving 7 bases of the junction unmatched. The germline CDR1 and CDR2 sequences are SGHRS and YFSETQ. CDR3: CASRRGQGSGANVLTF. CDR3 in DNA: TGCGCCAGCAGACGCGGACAGGGGTCCGGGGCCAACGTCCTGACTTTC.

CDR3 loop: CASSQKPSGRENWQETQYF. CDR3 bases: TGTGCCAGCAGCCAGAAACCTAGCGGGAGGGAGAATTGGCAAGAGACCCAGTACTTC. V and J are TRBV3-1 (or the pseudogene TRBV3-2) and TRBJ2-5, with TRBD2 identical over 12 bases. The trim removed 3 bases at V and 2 bases at J, leaving 13 bases unmatched. From germline, CDR1 is LGHDT and CDR2 YNNKEL (reference sequence). This CDR3 is built from 19 residues.

This chain connects TRBV27 to TRBJ1-5, with 9 bases that match TRBD1. This CDR3 spans 14 amino acids. From germline, CDR1 is MNHEY and CDR2 SMNVEV (reference sequence). The V and J ends lost 8 bases and 0 bases, in that order; junction bases with no gene match: 2. In DNA form, the CDR3 reads TGTGCCAGCGACAGGGGGTATAGCAATCAGCCCCAGCATTTT. It codes for CASDRGYSNQPQHF.

This clone was recorded many times. The gene calls are TRBV27 and TRBJ1-2, with D unclear. Germline V gives CDR1 MNHEY, CDR2 SMNVEV (reference sequence). Trimming removed 2 bases from V and 2 bases from J, with 6 bases in between. The length of the CDR3 is 13 residues. CDR3 in DNA: TGTGCCAGCAGTTTAGCGGGGAACTATGGCTACACCTTC. This gives the protein CASSLAGNYGYTF.

In this sample, this clone turned up once. J is TRBJ2-5 and V is TRBV18; maybe TRBD1 (5 bases). Germline CDR1 is KGHSH and CDR2 is LQKENI. The CDR3 loop spans 14 amino acids. Trimming removed 2 bases from V and 4 bases from J, with 11 bases in between. The CDR3: CASSPVQGGETQYF. The DNA for the CDR3 is TGTGCCAGCTCACCAGTCCAGGGCGGAGAGACCCAGTACTTC.

The chain joins TRBV18 to TRBJ2-7; tentatively, D is TRBD2 (6 bases). Germline V gene data show CDR1 as KGHSH and CDR2 as LQKENI. V dropped 6 bases and J dropped 0 bases, with 12 bases sitting between them. This CDR3 spans 14 amino acids. This chain's CDR3 is CASSHSGGSYEQYF. The CDR3 DNA reads TGTGCCAGCTCCCATAGCGGAGGCTCCTACGAGCAGTACTTC.

V and J are TRBV2 and TRBJ1-5, with 7 bases identical to TRBD1. Trimming at V came to 7 bases and at J to 7 bases, leaving 10 bases not matched to a gene. This CDR3 region has 14 residues. Germline assignment: CDR1 SNHLY and CDR2 FYNNEI. CDR3 region: CASTKGQWEQPQHF. CDR3 nucleotide sequence: TGTGCCAGCACTAAGGGACAGTGGGAACAGCCCCAGCATTTT.